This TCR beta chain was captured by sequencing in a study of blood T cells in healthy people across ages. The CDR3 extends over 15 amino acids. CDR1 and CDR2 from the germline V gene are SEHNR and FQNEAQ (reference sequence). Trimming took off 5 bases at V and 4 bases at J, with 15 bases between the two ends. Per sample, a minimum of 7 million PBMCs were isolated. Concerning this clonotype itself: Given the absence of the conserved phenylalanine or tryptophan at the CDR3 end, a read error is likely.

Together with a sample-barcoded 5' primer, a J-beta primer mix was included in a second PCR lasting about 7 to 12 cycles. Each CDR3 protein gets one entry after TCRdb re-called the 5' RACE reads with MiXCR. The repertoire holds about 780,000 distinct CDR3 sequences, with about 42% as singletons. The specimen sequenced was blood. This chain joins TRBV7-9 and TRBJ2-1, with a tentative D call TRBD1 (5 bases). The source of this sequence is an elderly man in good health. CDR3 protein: CASSMVGAGYNEQFS. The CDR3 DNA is TGTGCCAGCAGCATGGTAGGGGCAGGGTACAATGAGCAGTTCTCC.